What follows is one T cell receptor beta chain and its context. The antigen is not known. PCR was performed using 60 Vbeta and 13 Jbeta primers. Repertoires were generated with immunoSEQ multiplex PCR, while TCRdb's copy carries only in-frame clones and drops some. The sample includes about 95,000 clones, 80% to 90% of them seen just once. The record originates from a study of cytomegalovirus exposure and HLA in healthy donors. Study results and limitations: Later findings reportedly placed an Asian-associated ancestry cluster below the approximately 670-donor mean for N-insertions. The study listed approximately 170 cytomegalovirus-associated TCR beta chains.

The sample taken for sequencing was PBMCs. The TCR comes from a man between 25 and 39 years old in good health and CMV-seropositive.

CDR3 DNA sequence: TGTGCCAGCAGCTCTCTGGGGCAGCCCTACAATGAGCAGTTCTTC. This codes for CASSSLGQPYNEQFF. J is TRBJ2-1 and V is TRBV28; D possibly corresponds to TRBD1 (5 bases). V lost 6 bases and J lost 2, with 14 bases in between. Germline values: CDR1 MDHEN, CDR2 SYDVKM. CDR3 size: 15 residues. Full variable domain (missing parts from reference TRBV28 and TRBJ2-1): DVKVTQSSRYLVKRTGEKVFLECVQDMDHENMFWYRQDPGLGLRLIYFSYDVKMKEKGDIPEGYSVSREKKERFSLILESASTNQTSMYLCASSSLGQPYNEQFFGPGTRLTVL.